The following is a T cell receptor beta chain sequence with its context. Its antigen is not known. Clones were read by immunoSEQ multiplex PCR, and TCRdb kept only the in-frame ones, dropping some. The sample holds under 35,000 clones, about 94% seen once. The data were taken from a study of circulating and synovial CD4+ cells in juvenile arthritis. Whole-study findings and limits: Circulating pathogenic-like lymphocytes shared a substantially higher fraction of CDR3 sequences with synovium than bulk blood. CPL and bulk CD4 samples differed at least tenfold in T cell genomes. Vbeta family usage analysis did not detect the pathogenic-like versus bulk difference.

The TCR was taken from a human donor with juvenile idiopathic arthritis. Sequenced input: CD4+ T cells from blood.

The CDR3 DNA is TGTGCTAGTGGGACAGTTTCCTCTGGAAACACCATATATTTT. Encoded protein: CASGTVSSGNTIYF. This sequence joins TRBV30 and TRBJ1-3; 7 bases map to TRBD1. The germline V gene has CDR1 GTSNPN and CDR2 SVGIG (reference sequence). This CDR3 comprises 14 residues.